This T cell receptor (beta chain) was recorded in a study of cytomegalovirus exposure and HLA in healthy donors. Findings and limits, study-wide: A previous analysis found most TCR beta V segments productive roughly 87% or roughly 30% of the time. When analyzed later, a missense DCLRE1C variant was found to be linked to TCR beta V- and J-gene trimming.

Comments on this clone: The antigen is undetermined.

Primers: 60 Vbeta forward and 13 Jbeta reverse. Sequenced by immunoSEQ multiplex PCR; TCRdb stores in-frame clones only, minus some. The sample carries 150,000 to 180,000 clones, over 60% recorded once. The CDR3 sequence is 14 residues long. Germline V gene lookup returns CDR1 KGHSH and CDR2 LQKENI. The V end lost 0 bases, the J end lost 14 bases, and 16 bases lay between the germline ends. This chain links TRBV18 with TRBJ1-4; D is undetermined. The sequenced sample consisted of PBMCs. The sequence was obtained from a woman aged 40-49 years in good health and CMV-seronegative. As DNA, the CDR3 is TGTGCCAGCTCACCACCAGGCGGTCTCGCAAGGCTGTTTTTT. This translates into CASSPPGGLARLFF.